This T cell receptor (beta chain) was observed in a study of T cell therapy after organ transplantation. The wider study: T cells were expanded 2 to 3 weeks with 30 CMV class I/II epitopes. Of around 10 patients, eight responded clinically and two did not. After therapy, patients were monitored for about 29 weeks. Study conclusions and caveats: Lower pretherapy CD8 clonality went with larger post-therapy fold change.

V was trimmed by 5 bases and J by 2 bases, leaving 13 bases between them. The CDR3 is made up of 15 amino acids. Germline V gives CDR1 SEHNR, CDR2 FQNEAQ (reference sequence). Regarding this clone: Its antigen is unidentified.

TCRdb's copy holds only in-frame clones and misses some; the assay was immunoSEQ multiplex PCR. The sample has roughly 48,000 clones, about 94% seen once; the top ten hold roughly 3%. This sequence was found in a human patient who had received a solid organ transplant and had CMV disease. The V call is TRBV7-9, the J call TRBJ1-5; D is undetermined. The specimen comprised CD8+ T cells from blood, sampled before autologous CMV-specific T cell therapy. This chain's CDR3 is CASSNPSLGNQPQHF. The CDR3 bases are TGTGCCAGCAGCAACCCAAGCCTGGGCAATCAGCCCCAGCATTTT.